The source of this T cell receptor beta chain is a study of cytotoxic CD8 clonotypes in ibrutinib-treated CLL. The overall study: Across the patients, about a dozen were relapsed/refractory, 15 treatment-naive and 17 to 18 IGHV unmutated. Some 25 partial and 2 complete responses; at median roughly 70 months, approximately 14 remitted, some twelve progressed. Points from the study as a whole: Baseline values of clonality outstripped age-matched healthy donors and followed circulating CD8+ T-cell counts.

The targeted sequencing depth was 1 in 200,000 to 1 in 1 million T cells. The assay was immunoSEQ multiplex PCR, and TCRdb's table has in-frame clones only and misses some. The sample includes some 7,000 clones, 70% to 85% of them seen just once. To note about this clone: Its antigen is still unknown.

The germline V gene encodes CDR1 SQVTM and CDR2 ANQGSEA. This CDR3 is 14 amino acids long. The ends were cut back, 6 bases at V and 0 bases at J, with 15 bases in the middle. The V and J genes are TRBV29-1 and TRBJ2-7, with D maybe TRBD2 (6 bases). This sequence originates from a human donor with chronic lymphocytic leukemia. The material was PBMCs, obtained before ibrutinib treatment. CDR3 region: CSVPGTPNSYEQYF. The CDR3 DNA is TGCAGCGTGCCCGGGACTCCTAACTCCTACGAGCAGTACTTC.